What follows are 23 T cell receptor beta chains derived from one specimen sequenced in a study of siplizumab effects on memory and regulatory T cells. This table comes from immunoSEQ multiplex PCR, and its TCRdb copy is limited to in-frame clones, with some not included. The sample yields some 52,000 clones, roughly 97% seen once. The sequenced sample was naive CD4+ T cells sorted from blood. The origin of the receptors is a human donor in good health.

The CDR3 here is CASSLENRISGNTIYF. DNA for the CDR3: TGTGCCAGCAGCTTAGAAAACAGGATCTCTGGAAACACCATATATTTT. This chain joins TRBV11-3 and TRBJ1-3, with D perhaps TRBD1 (5 bases). CDR3 size: 16 residues. Looked up from germline, CDR1 is SGHNT and CDR2 is YENEEA. V was cut by 0 bases and J by 0 bases, with 9 bases left in between.

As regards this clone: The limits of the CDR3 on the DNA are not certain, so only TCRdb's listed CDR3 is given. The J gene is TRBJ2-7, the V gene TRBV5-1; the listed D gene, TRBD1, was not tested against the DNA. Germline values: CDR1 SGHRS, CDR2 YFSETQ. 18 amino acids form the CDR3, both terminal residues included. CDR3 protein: CASSSQPSGRDNYYEQYF.

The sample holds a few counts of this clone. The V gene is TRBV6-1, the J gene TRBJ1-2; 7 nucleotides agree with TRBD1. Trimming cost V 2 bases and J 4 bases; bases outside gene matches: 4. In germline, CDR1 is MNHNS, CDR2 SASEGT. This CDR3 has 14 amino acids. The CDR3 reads CASSEFDRAYGYTF. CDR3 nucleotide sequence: TGTGCCAGCAGTGAATTCGACAGGGCCTATGGCTACACCTTC.

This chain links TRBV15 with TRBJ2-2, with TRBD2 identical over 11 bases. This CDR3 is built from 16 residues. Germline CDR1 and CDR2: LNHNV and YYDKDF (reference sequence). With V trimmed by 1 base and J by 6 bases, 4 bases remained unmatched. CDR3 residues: CATSRGLAGYSGELFF. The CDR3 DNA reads TGTGCCACCAGCAGAGGACTAGCGGGATATTCCGGGGAGCTGTTTTTT.

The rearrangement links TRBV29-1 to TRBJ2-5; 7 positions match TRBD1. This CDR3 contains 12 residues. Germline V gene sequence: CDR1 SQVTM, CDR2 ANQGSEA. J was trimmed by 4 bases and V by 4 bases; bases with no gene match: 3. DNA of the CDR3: TGCAGCGTTGCAAGGGGGCTAGAGACCCAGTACTTC. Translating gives CSVARGLETQYF.

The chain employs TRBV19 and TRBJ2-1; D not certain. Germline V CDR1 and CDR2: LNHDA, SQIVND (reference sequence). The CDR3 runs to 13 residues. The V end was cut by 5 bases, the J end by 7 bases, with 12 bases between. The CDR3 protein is CASSFLGGNEQFF. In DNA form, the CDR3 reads TGTGCCAGTAGTTTCTTAGGTGGGAATGAGCAGTTCTTC. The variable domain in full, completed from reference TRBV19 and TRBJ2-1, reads DGGITQSPKYLFRKEGQNVTLSCEQNLNHDAMYWYRQDPGQGLRLIYYSQIVNDFQKGDIAEGYSVSREKKESFPLTVTSAQKNPTAFYLCASSFLGGNEQFFGPGTRLTVL.

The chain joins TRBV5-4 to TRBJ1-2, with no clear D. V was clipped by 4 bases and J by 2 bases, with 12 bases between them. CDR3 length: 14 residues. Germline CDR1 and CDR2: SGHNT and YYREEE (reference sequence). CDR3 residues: CASSREWGNYGYTF. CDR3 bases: TGTGCCAGCAGCCGAGAATGGGGAAACTATGGCTACACCTTC.

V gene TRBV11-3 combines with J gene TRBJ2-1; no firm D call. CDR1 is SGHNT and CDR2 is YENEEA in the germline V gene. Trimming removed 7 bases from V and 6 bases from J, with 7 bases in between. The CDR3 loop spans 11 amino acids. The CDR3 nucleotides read TGTGCCAGCACCCGTAGCAATGAGCAGTTCTTC. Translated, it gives CASTRSNEQFF. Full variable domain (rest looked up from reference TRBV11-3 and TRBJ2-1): EAGVVQSPRYKIIEKKQPVAFWCNPISGHNTLYWYLQNLGQGPELLIRYENEEAVDDSQLPKDRFSAERLKGVDSTLKIQPAELGDSAVYLCASTRSNEQFFGPGTRLTVL.

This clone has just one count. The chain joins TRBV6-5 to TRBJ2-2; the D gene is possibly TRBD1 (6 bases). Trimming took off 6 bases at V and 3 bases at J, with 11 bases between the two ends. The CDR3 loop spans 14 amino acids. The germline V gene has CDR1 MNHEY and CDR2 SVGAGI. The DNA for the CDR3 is TGTGCCAGCAGCCAGGGGCGACACACCGGGGAGCTGTTTTTT. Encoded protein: CASSQGRHTGELFF.

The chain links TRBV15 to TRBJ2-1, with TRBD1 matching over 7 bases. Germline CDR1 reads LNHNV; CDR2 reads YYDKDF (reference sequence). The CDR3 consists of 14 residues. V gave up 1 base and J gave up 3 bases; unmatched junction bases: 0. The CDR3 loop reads CATSRGQGYNEQFF. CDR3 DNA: TGTGCCACCAGCAGAGGACAGGGCTACAATGAGCAGTTCTTC.

The CDR3 protein is CASSPRGSGANVLTF. For the CDR3, the DNA is TGTGCCAGCAGTCCCAGGGGGTCTGGGGCCAACGTCCTGACTTTC. The chain combines TRBV6-6 with TRBJ2-6; 7 bases match TRBD1. This CDR3 is 15 amino acids long. J gave up 1 base and V 5 bases, and 2 bases lay outside the gene matches. Germline V gene lookup returns CDR1 MNHNY and CDR2 SVGAGI (reference sequence).

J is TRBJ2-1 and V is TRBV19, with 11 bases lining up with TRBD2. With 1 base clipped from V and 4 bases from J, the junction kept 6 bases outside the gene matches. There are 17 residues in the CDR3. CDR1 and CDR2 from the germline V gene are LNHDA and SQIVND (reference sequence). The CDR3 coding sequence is TGTGCCAGTAGTATAGTTAAGGCTAGCGGGAGGTACAATGAGCAGTTCTTC. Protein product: CASSIVKASGRYNEQFF.

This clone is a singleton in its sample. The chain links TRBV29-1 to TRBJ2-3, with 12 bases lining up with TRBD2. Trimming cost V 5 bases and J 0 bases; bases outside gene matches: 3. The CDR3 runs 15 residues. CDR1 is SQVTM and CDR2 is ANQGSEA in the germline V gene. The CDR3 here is CSVRLAGASTDTQYF. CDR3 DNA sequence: TGCAGCGTTCGACTAGCGGGGGCTAGCACAGATACGCAGTATTTT.

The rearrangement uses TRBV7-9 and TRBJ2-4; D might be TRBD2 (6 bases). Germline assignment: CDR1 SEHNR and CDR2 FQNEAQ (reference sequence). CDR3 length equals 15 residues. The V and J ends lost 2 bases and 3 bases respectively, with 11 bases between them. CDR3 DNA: TGTGCCAGCAGCTTATGGGGGGATGGCAAAAACATTCAGTACTTC. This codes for CASSLWGDGKNIQYF. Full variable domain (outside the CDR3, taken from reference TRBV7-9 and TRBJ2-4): DTGVSQNPRHKITKRGQNVTFRCDPISEHNRLYWYRQTLGQGPEFLTYFQNEAQLEKSRLLSDRFSAERPKGSFSTLEIQRTEQGDSAMYLCASSLWGDGKNIQYFGAGTRLSVL.

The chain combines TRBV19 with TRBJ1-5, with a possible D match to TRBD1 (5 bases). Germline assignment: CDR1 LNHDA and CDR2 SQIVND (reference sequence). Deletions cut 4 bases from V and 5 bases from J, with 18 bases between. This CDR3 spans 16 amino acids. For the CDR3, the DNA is TGTGCCAGTAGTAGAGGGGATGGGGACGCGCATCAGCCCCAGCATTTT. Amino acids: CASSRGDGDAHQPQHF. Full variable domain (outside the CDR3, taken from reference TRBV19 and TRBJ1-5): DGGITQSPKYLFRKEGQNVTLSCEQNLNHDAMYWYRQDPGQGLRLIYYSQIVNDFQKGDIAEGYSVSREKKESFPLTVTSAQKNPTAFYLCASSRGDGDAHQPQHFGDGTRLSIL.

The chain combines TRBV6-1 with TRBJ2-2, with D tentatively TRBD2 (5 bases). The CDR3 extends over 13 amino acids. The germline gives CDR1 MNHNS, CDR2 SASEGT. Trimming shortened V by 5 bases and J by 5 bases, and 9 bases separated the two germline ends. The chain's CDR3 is CASSWRRTGELFF. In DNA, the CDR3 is TGTGCCAGCAGTTGGAGGCGGACCGGGGAGCTGTTTTTT.

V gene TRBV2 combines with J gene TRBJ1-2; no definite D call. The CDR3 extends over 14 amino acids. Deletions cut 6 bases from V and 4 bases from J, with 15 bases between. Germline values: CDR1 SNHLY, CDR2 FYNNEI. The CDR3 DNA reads TGTGCCAGCAGCCAAAACCAGATGAGCTATGGCTACACCTTC. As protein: CASSQNQMSYGYTF. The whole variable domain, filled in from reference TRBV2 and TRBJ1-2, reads EPEVTQTPSHQVTQMGQEVILRCVPISNHLYFYWYRQILGQKVEFLVSFYNNEISEKSEIFDDQFSVERPDGSNFTLKIRSTKLEDSAMYFCASSQNQMSYGYTFGSGTRLTVV.

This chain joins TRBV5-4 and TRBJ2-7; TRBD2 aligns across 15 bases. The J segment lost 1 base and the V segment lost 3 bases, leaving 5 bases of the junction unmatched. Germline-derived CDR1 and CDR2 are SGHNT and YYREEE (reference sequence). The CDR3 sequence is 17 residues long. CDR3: CASSSGLAGGASYEQYF. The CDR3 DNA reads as TGTGCCAGCAGCTCAGGACTAGCGGGAGGGGCGTCCTACGAGCAGTACTTC. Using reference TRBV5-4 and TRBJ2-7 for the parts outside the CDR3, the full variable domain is ETGVTQSPTHLIKTRGQQVTLRCSSQSGHNTVSWYQQALGQGPQFIFQYYREEENGRGNFPPRFSGLQFPNYSSELNVNALELDDSALYLCASSSGLAGGASYEQYFGPGTRLTVT.

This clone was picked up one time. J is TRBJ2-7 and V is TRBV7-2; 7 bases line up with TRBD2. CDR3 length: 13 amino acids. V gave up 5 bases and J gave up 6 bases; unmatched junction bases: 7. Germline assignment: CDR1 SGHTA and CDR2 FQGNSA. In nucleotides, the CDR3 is TGTGCCAGCAGCCTAACTAGCGTAACCGAGCAGTACTTC. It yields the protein CASSLTSVTEQYF.

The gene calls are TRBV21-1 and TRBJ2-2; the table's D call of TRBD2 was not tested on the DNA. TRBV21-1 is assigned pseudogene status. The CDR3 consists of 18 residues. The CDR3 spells CASSNHRKLAGATGELFF. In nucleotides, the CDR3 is TGTGCCAGCAGCAACCACAGAAAACTAGCGGGAGCCACCGGGGAGCTGTTTTTT.

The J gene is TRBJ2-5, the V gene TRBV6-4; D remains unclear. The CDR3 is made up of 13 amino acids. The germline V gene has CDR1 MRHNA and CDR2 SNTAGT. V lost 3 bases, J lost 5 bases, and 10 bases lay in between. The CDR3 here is CASSEQSGETQYF. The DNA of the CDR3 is TGTGCCAGCAGTGAGCAATCCGGGGAGACCCAGTACTTC.

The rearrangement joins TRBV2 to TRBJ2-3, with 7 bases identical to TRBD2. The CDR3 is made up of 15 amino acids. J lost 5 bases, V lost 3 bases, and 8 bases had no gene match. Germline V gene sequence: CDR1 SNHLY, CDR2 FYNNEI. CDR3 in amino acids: CASSDSGRAGDTQYF. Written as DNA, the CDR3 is TGTGCCAGCAGTGACTCGGGGAGGGCGGGAGATACGCAGTATTTT.

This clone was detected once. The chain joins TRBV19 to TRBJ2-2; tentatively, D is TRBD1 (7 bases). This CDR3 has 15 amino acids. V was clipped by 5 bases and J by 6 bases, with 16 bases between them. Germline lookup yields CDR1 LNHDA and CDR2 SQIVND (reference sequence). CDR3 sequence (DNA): TGTGCCAGTAGTCCACGACAGGGAGGTTCCGGGGAGCTGTTTTTT. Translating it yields CASSPRQGGSGELFF.